This record covers a single T cell receptor (beta chain). A sample-barcoded 5' primer and a J-beta primer mix were used in a second PCR of about 6 to 12 cycles. TCRdb re-called the 5' RACE reads through MiXCR, storing one row per CDR3 protein. The sample contains just over 1 million distinct CDR3 sequences, 40% to 55% of which appear only once. This sample stems from a study of blood T cells in healthy people across ages. This CDR3 spans 14 amino acids. From germline, CDR1 is SQVTM and CDR2 ANQGSEA. The sample comprised blood. This chain links TRBV29-1 with TRBJ2-1; 10 nucleotides align to TRBD2. The DNA end is more similar to TRBJ2-7, so the J call may be wrong. The clonotype was recovered from a woman aged 55-69 years in good health. For the CDR3, the DNA is TGCAGCGTTTTTCTAGCGGGGGCCTACAATGAGCAGTACTTC. Amino acids: CSVFLAGAYNEQYF.